Listed here are 17 T cell receptor beta chains from one sample, sequenced in a study of blood T cell repertoires in COVID-19. Sequenced by immunoSEQ multiplex PCR; TCRdb stores in-frame clones only, minus some. The repertoire holds 200,000 to 300,000 clones, with 70% to 90% as singletons. The source material was peripheral blood. The source is a young man with active or convalescent COVID-19.

This clone appeared a single time. This chain links TRBV7-2 with TRBJ2-7, with 9 bases that match TRBD2. Per germline, CDR1 SGHTA and CDR2 FQGNSA. J was trimmed by 7 bases and V by 7 bases; bases with no gene match: 11. The CDR3 spans 14 residues. The CDR3, as DNA: TGTGCCAGCACAAGGGGGGCTAGCGGGGCGGAGCAGTACTTC. This codes for CASTRGASGAEQYF. The whole variable domain, remainder taken from reference TRBV7-2 and TRBJ2-7, is GAGVSQSPSNKVTEKGKDVELRCDPISGHTALYWYRQSLGQGLEFLIYFQGNSAPDKSGLPSDRFSAERTGGSVSTLTIQRTQQEDSAVYLCASTRGASGAEQYFGPGTRLTVT.

The chain joins TRBV28 to TRBJ1-4; D gene ambiguous. Trimming shortened V by 4 bases and J by 7 bases, and 19 bases separated the two germline ends. This CDR3 is built from 16 residues. CDR1 MDHEN and CDR2 SYDVKM come from the germline V gene. CDR3 nucleotide sequence: TGTGCCAGCAGTTGGACCAGCGGGGTTGGAATTGAAAAACTGTTTTTT. This translates into CASSWTSGVGIEKLFF.

V and J are TRBV7-2 and TRBJ1-4, with D perhaps TRBD1 (6 bases). Between the trimmed V and J ends, which lost 5 bases and 0 bases, there was a span of 10 bases. The CDR3 runs to 15 residues. The germline CDR1 and CDR2 sequences are SGHTA and FQGNSA. Here the CDR3 reads CASSTGQTTNEKLFF. DNA of the CDR3: TGTGCCAGCAGCACCGGACAGACAACTAATGAAAAACTGTTTTTT.

The rearrangement uses TRBV14 and TRBJ2-7; the D gene is possibly TRBD2 (6 bases). Looked up from germline, CDR1 is SGHDN and CDR2 is FVKESK. The V end lost 5 bases, the J end lost 0 bases, and 17 bases lay between the germline ends. This CDR3 contains 16 residues. The CDR3 spells CASSYRSEGSSYEQYF. CDR3 nucleotides: TGTGCCAGCAGCTACCGGTCGGAGGGGTCCTCCTACGAGCAGTACTTC.

The J gene is TRBJ1-1, the V gene TRBV9; no firm D call. Trimming left V 3 bases short and J 5 bases short, with 8 bases between. The CDR3 runs to 12 residues. Germline CDR1 and CDR2: SGDLS and YYNGEE. DNA for the CDR3: TGTGCCAGCAGCGGCCGGAGGACTGAAGCTTTCTTT. Protein sequence: CASSGRRTEAFF.

The CDR3 here is CASSERQGRYYGYTF. The CDR3 DNA reads TGTGCCAGCAGTGAACGACAGGGACGGTACTATGGCTACACCTTC. The chain couples TRBV2 to TRBJ1-2; the match to TRBD1 covers 7 bases. The CDR3 runs to 15 residues. The V segment lost 2 bases and the J segment 3 bases; nucleotides outside the gene matches: 6. CDR1 and CDR2 from the germline V gene are SNHLY and FYNNEI.

Regarding this clone: This sample also contains other DNA sequences that code for the same CDR3. The chain couples TRBV29-1 to TRBJ1-5; TRBD1 matches 7 bases. CDR3 size: 12 residues. J gave up 4 bases and V 4 bases, and 1 base lay outside the gene matches. Germline CDR1 is SQVTM and CDR2 is ANQGSEA. CDR3 region: CSVGDRNQPQHF. DNA for the CDR3: TGCAGCGTTGGGGACAGAAATCAGCCCCAGCATTTT.

The V gene is TRBV6-5, the J gene TRBJ1-2, with 8 bases fitting TRBD1. Germline V gene data show CDR1 as MNHEY and CDR2 as SVGAGI. V lost 2 bases, J lost 4 bases, and 9 bases stayed unmatched. This CDR3 region has 16 residues. CDR3 sequence (DNA): TGTGCCAGCAGTTACCTCATGGGACAGGCGATCTATGGCTACACCTTC. It is translated as CASSYLMGQAIYGYTF.

This clone was counted between two and nine times. CDR3 DNA: TGTGCCAGCAGCCTAGCGGGGGGCTACACCGGGGAGCTGTTTTTT. It is translated as CASSLAGGYTGELFF. This chain connects TRBV11-2 to TRBJ2-2; 11 bases fit TRBD2. The CDR3 length is 15 residues. Trimming took 5 bases from V and 3 from J; bases not matched to a gene: 2. Looked up from germline, CDR1 is SGHAT and CDR2 is FQNNGV.

This chain connects TRBV9 to TRBJ2-5, with 8 bases identical to TRBD2. The CDR3 runs 16 residues. Germline V gene lookup returns CDR1 SGDLS and CDR2 YYNGEE. V lost 1 base and J lost 1; bases outside the gene matches: 6. Here the CDR3 reads CASSVSSGGFQETQYF. Written as DNA, the CDR3 is TGTGCCAGCAGCGTATCCAGCGGGGGTTTCCAAGAGACCCAGTACTTC.

This clone appeared a few times. The chain combines TRBV15 with TRBJ1-1, with TRBD1 identical over 8 bases. CDR3 size: 16 residues. Trimming at V came to 4 bases and at J to 0 bases, leaving 7 bases not matched to a gene. Germline assignment: CDR1 LNHNV and CDR2 YYDKDF (reference sequence). CDR3 amino acids: CATSKGQAYMNTEAFF. CDR3 bases: TGTGCCACCAGCAAGGGACAGGCTTATATGAACACTGAAGCTTTCTTT.

The chain uses TRBV2 and TRBJ1-2, with a weak D call TRBD1 (5 bases). The ends were cut back, 6 bases at V and 6 bases at J, with 17 bases in the middle. CDR1 and CDR2 (germline): SNHLY, FYNNEI. The CDR3 totals 14 residues. The CDR3 protein is CASRATDSSHGYTF. As DNA, the CDR3 is TGTGCCAGCAGGGCCACTGACAGCAGCCATGGCTACACCTTC. Complete variable domain (other parts from reference TRBV2 and TRBJ1-2): EPEVTQTPSHQVTQMGQEVILRCVPISNHLYFYWYRQILGQKVEFLVSFYNNEISEKSEIFDDQFSVERPDGSNFTLKIRSTKLEDSAMYFCASRATDSSHGYTFGSGTRLTVV.

The V and J genes are TRBV15 and TRBJ1-1; 7 nucleotides agree with TRBD1. Looked up from germline, CDR1 is LNHNV and CDR2 is YYDKDF (reference sequence). CDR3 length equals 14 residues. V dropped 0 bases and J dropped 11; count of bases not matched to a gene: 9. This CDR3 is CATSRDLNRGAAFF. The CDR3 DNA follows: TGTGCCACCAGCAGAGACTTAAACAGGGGCGCGGCTTTCTTT.

Only a few counts were recorded for this clone. This sequence joins TRBV28 and TRBJ1-3; D is possibly TRBD1 (5 bases). V lost 6 bases to trimming and J lost 6 bases, with 15 bases between them. This CDR3 spans 14 amino acids. The germline gives CDR1 MDHEN, CDR2 SYDVKM. DNA for the CDR3: TGTGCCAGCAGCCTGGGGGGTTCCGAAAACACCATATATTTT. Amino acid sequence: CASSLGGSENTIYF.

This clone was seen once. The rearrangement uses TRBV4-1 and TRBJ2-3, with TRBD1 as a possible D gene (5 bases). Looked up from germline, CDR1 is MGHRA and CDR2 is YSYEKL. This CDR3 comprises 14 residues. Trimming shortened V by 0 bases and J by 5 bases, and 9 bases separated the two germline ends. In DNA form, the CDR3 reads TGCGCCAGCAGCCAAGAAGCCAGGGTAGATACGCAGTATTTT. Amino acids: CASSQEARVDTQYF.

The chain recombines TRBV4-3 with TRBJ1-1; 7 nucleotides agree with TRBD1. V was clipped by 2 bases and J by 4 bases; unmatched bases: 1. This CDR3 is built from 13 residues. Germline-derived CDR1 and CDR2 are LGHNA and YSLEER. Written as DNA, the CDR3 is TGCGCCAGCAGCCAAACAGGGGTCACTGAAGCTTTCTTT. Translation gives CASSQTGVTEAFF.

The genes are TRBV7-3 and TRBJ2-3; D is perhaps TRBD2 (6 bases). The CDR3 contains 15 residues. Germline V CDR1 and CDR2: SGHTA, FQGTGA. V lost 2 bases, J lost 1 base, and 10 bases lay in between. Here the CDR3 reads CASSLSASGTDTQYF. The CDR3 coding sequence is TGTGCCAGCAGCTTATCGGCTAGCGGCACAGATACGCAGTATTTT.